One sample yielded the 5 T cell receptor beta chains listed below, sequenced in a study of blood T cell repertoires in COVID-19. Here immunoSEQ multiplex PCR was the method, and the copy in TCRdb shows in-frame clones only, minus some. The sample includes about 180,000 clones, approximately 88% seen only once; the top ten take 9%. Sequenced input: PBMCs or T cells enriched from blood (not recorded which). These receptors were obtained from a young woman who had recovered from COVID-19.

This rearrangement joins TRBV11-3 to TRBJ1-2, with 7 bases identical to TRBD1. Germline values: CDR1 SGHNT, CDR2 YENEEA. The V and J ends lost 5 bases and 7 bases, in that order; junction bases with no gene match: 4. The CDR3 is 12 amino acids. The CDR3 region is CASSPDRLGYTF. The CDR3 coding sequence is TGTGCCAGCAGCCCGGACAGGCTTGGCTACACCTTC.

This clone was picked up one time. The rearrangement joins TRBV10-3 to TRBJ1-1, with a tentative D call TRBD1 (5 bases). In germline, CDR1 is ENHRY, CDR2 SYGVKD. Trimming pared 8 bases from V and 10 bases from J, leaving 20 bases between. This CDR3 contains 13 residues. This CDR3 reads CAISITVDGGAFF. The CDR3 DNA reads as TGTGCCATCTCGATCACCGTGGACGGGGGAGCTTTCTTT.

J is TRBJ2-3 and V is TRBV27; 7 bases line up with TRBD2. With V trimmed by 6 bases and J by 6 bases, 12 bases remained unmatched. This CDR3 is built from 15 residues. The germline gives CDR1 MNHEY, CDR2 SMNVEV (reference sequence). The CDR3 nucleotides read TGTGCCAGCAGAAACTCGGGACTACCCCCGGATACGCAGTATTTT. This translates into CASRNSGLPPDTQYF.

This clone was picked up a small number of times. V and J are TRBV28 and TRBJ1-1, with D unresolved. Germline V gene data show CDR1 as MDHEN and CDR2 as SYDVKM. The CDR3 consists of 12 residues. Trimming took off 2 bases at V and 9 bases at J, with 10 bases between the two ends. The CDR3: CASSLGDSKAFF. The DNA of the CDR3 is TGTGCCAGCAGTTTAGGCGATAGCAAAGCTTTCTTT.

This clone was observed a single time. V and J are TRBV2 and TRBJ2-7, with D possibly being TRBD1 (5 bases). Germline V gene sequence: CDR1 SNHLY, CDR2 FYNNEI. Trimming removed 8 bases at V and 6 bases at J, with 26 bases between. The CDR3 has 16 residues. The CDR3, as DNA: TGTGCCAGCCCTTACTCCTTTTTCAGGGTGCTCCGCGAGCAGTACTTC. This encodes CASPYSFFRVLREQYF.